This T cell receptor (beta chain) is from a study of cytomegalovirus exposure and HLA in healthy donors. Findings and limits, study-wide: A later analysis found first-cohort TCR clusters tended to co-occur in the 120 or so validation repertoires. Confirmation in vitro established that three CMV-associated chains were specific for CMV antigens. Most TCR sequences showed up rarely, but some public TCRs showed up in many donors.

In regard to this clone: Its antigen is still unknown.

The CDR3 consists of 14 residues. The V and J ends lost 9 bases and 7 bases respectively, with 16 bases between them. Per germline, CDR1 SGHTA and CDR2 FQGNSA. Clones were sequenced by immunoSEQ multiplex PCR, and TCRdb holds only the in-frame ones, with some missing. The sample lists some 45,000 clones; 94% were seen once. The chain combines TRBV7-2 with TRBJ1-6; a weak D match, TRBD1 (6 bases). Source material: PBMCs. The receptor's source is a young woman in good health and CMV-seropositive. CDR3 in amino acids: CASREGGFNSPLHF. Written as DNA, the CDR3 is TGTGCCAGTAGGGAGGGGGGCTTCAATTCACCCCTCCACTTT.